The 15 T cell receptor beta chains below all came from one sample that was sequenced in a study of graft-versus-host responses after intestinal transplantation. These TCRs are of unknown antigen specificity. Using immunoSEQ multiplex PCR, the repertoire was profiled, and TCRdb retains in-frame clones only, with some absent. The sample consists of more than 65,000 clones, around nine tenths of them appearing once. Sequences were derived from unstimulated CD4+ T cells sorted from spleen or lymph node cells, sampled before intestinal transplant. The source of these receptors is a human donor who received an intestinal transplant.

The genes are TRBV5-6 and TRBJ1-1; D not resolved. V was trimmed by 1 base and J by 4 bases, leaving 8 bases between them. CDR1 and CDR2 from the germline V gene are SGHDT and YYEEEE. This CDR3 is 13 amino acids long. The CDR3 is CASSLKRVTEAFF. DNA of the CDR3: TGTGCCAGCAGCTTGAAGAGGGTCACTGAAGCTTTCTTT.

CDR3 DNA sequence: TGCGCCAGCAGCTTGGGCGCCAATGAAAAACTGTTTTTT. Protein product: CASSLGANEKLFF. This chain uses TRBV5-1 with TRBJ1-4; D is unresolved. V gave up 0 bases and J gave up 5 bases, with 5 bases separating them. Germline V CDR1 and CDR2: SGHRS, YFSETQ. CDR3 length: 13 amino acids.

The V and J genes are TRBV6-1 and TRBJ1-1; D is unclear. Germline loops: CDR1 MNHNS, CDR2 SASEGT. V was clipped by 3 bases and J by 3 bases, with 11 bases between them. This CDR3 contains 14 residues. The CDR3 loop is CASSDLASYTEAFF. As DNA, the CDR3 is TGTGCCAGCAGTGATCTAGCTAGCTACACTGAAGCTTTCTTT.

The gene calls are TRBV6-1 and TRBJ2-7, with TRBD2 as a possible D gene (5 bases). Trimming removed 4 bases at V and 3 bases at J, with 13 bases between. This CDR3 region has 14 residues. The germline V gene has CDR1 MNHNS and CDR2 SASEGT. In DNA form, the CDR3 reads TGTGCCAGCAGTGGGCAAGGAGGCTACTACGAGCAGTACTTC. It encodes CASSGQGGYYEQYF.

CDR3: CASSFLGGEYEQYF. CDR3 DNA: TGCGCCAGCAGCTTTCTGGGAGGGGAATACGAGCAGTACTTC. The chain combines TRBV5-1 with TRBJ2-7; TRBD2 aligns across 7 bases. V dropped 2 bases and J dropped 4; count of bases not matched to a gene: 6. This CDR3 contains 14 residues. From germline, CDR1 is SGHRS and CDR2 YFSETQ.

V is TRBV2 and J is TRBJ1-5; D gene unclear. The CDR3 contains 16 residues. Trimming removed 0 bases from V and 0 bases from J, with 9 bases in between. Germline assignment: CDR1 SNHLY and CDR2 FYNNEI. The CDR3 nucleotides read TGTGCCAGCAGTGAAGCTGCGGCCTCTAGCAATCAGCCCCAGCATTTT. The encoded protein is CASSEAAASSNQPQHF.

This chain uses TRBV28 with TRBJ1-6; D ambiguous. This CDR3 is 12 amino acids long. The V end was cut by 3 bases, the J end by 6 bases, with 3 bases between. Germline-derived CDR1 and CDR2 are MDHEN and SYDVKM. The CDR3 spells CASSFGNSPLHF. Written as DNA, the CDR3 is TGTGCCAGCAGTTTCGGTAATTCACCCCTCCACTTT.

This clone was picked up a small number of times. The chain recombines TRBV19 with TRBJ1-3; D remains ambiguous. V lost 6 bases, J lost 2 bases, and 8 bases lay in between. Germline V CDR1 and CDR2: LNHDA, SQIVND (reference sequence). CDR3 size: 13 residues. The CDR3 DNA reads TGTGCCAGTAGGCGCGGAGCTGGAAACACCATATATTTT. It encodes CASRRGAGNTIYF.

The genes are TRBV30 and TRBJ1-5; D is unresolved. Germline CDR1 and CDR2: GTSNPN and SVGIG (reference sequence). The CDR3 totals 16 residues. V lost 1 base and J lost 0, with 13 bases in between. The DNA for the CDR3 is TGTGCCTGGAGTGGTCAGTCTCTTTATAGCAATCAGCCCCAGCATTTT. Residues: CAWSGQSLYSNQPQHF.

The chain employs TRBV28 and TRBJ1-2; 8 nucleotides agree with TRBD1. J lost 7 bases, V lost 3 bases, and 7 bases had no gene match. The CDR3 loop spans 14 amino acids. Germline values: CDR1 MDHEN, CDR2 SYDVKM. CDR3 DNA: TGTGCCAGCAGTTTGAGTCCAGGGGGCTTTGGCTACACCTTC. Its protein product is CASSLSPGGFGYTF.

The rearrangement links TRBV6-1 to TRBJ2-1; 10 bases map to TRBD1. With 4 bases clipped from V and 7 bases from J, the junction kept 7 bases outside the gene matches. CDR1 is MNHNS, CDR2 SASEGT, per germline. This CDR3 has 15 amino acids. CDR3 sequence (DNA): TGTGCCAGCAGTGCATCGAGGACAGGGGGGAATGAGCAGTTCTTC. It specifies CASSASRTGGNEQFF.

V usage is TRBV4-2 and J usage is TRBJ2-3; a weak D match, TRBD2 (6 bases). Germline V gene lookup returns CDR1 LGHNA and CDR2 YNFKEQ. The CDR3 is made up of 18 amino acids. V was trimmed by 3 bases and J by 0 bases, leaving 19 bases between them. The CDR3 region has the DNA TGTGCCAGCAGCCAGAATAGGGTGACTAGTCCTAGCACAGATACGCAGTATTTT. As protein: CASSQNRVTSPSTDTQYF.

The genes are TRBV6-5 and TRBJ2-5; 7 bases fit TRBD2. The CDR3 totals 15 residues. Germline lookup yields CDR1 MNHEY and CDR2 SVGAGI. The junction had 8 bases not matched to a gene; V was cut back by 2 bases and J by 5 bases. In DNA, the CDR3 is TGTGCCAGCAGTTACGGGGGAGGGCCGCTCGAGACCCAGTACTTC. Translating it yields CASSYGGGPLETQYF.

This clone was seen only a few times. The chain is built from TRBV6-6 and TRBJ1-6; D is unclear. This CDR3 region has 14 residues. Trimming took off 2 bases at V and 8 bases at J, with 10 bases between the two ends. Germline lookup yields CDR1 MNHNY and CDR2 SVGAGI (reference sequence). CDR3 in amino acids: CASSYGQNHSPLHF. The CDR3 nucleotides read TGTGCCAGCAGTTACGGGCAGAACCATTCACCCCTCCACTTT.

CDR3 sequence (DNA): TGTGCCAGCAGCCTCGTTTCGTACCAAGAGACCCAGTACTTC. It yields the protein CASSLVSYQETQYF. The chain recombines TRBV28 with TRBJ2-5; D is unresolved. This CDR3 is 14 amino acids long. Germline V gene sequence: CDR1 MDHEN, CDR2 SYDVKM. The germline V and J ends were trimmed by 6 bases and 0 bases, with 11 bases remaining between them.